This entry lists 23 T cell receptor beta chains sequenced from one sample in a study of blood T cell repertoires in COVID-19 (dated by TCRdb to about 2020). Library construction relied on the immunoSEQ multiplex PCR assay. Here the immuneACCESS table is served through TCRdb, limited to in-frame sequences with V and J called. Missing clones are a known gap in these copies; in checked studies unresolved V genes cover under half, and the rest lacks a known reason. This sample has approximately 100,000 clones in its table, and about 87% of those were observed once. The ten largest account for under 15% of the sample. Sequencing was performed on peripheral blood. The receptor set was obtained from a human donor in a cohort sampled during active or convalescent COVID-19.

This clone has just a few counts. The chain combines TRBV9 with TRBJ1-6; D is undetermined. Looked up from germline, CDR1 is SGDLS and CDR2 is YYNGEE. Trimming removed 4 bases from V and 7 bases from J, with 12 bases in between. The CDR3 has 14 residues. The CDR3 loop is CASSTSGRNSPLHF. The DNA of the CDR3 is TGTGCCAGCAGCACATCAGGTCGAAATTCACCCCTCCACTTT.

The rearrangement joins TRBV9 to TRBJ2-7; TRBD2 agrees at 10 bases. CDR1 SGDLS and CDR2 YYNGEE come from the germline V gene. The CDR3 spans 15 residues. The V gene end was trimmed by 0 bases and the J gene end by 4 bases; junction bases not matched to a gene: 4. The CDR3 protein is CASSVAASGSYEQYF. The CDR3 bases are TGTGCCAGCAGCGTAGCTGCTAGCGGGAGTTACGAGCAGTACTTC.

The gene calls are TRBV3-1 (or the pseudogene TRBV3-2) and TRBJ2-6; D is perhaps TRBD1 (6 bases). CDR1 LGHDT and CDR2 YNNKEL come from the germline V gene (reference sequence). The CDR3 is 19 amino acids. V lost 7 bases to trimming and J lost 0 bases, with 22 bases between them. CDR3 coding DNA: TGTGCCAGCACTTCACGCTTGGGGGCGCACCTCTCTGGGGCCAACGTCCTGACTTTC. Its translation: CASTSRLGAHLSGANVLTF.

The chain employs TRBV7-3 and TRBJ2-3; a weak D match, TRBD1 (6 bases). The germline V gene encodes CDR1 SGHTA and CDR2 FQGTGA. Trimming pared 5 bases from V and 4 bases from J, leaving 19 bases between. The CDR3 covers 16 residues. The CDR3 spells CASSPGTGTLADTQYF. As DNA, the CDR3 is TGTGCCAGCAGCCCAGGTACCGGGACACTAGCAGATACGCAGTATTTT.

In this sample, this clone turned up once. This chain joins TRBV6-5 and TRBJ2-3; D remains unclear. The CDR3 contains 12 residues. V lost 6 bases to trimming and J lost 4 bases, with 8 bases between them. The germline CDR1 and CDR2 sequences are MNHEY and SVGAGI. The CDR3 loop is CASSSRADTQYF. DNA of the CDR3: TGTGCCAGCAGCTCCCGGGCAGATACGCAGTATTTT.

This sequence joins TRBV27 and TRBJ2-7; 9 bases match TRBD2. The V and J ends lost 5 bases and 2 bases, in that order; junction bases with no gene match: 13. This CDR3 comprises 17 residues. CDR1 is MNHEY, CDR2 SMNVEV, per germline (reference sequence). The CDR3 spells CASSLIGAGGLAYEQYF. The DNA of the CDR3 is TGTGCCAGCAGTCTCATTGGGGCGGGGGGGCTTGCCTACGAGCAGTACTTC.

A few counts support this clone. J is TRBJ2-2 and V is TRBV5-1, with D tentatively TRBD1 (6 bases). This CDR3 spans 15 amino acids. Germline V gene lookup returns CDR1 SGHRS and CDR2 YFSETQ. Trimming removed 0 bases from V and 4 bases from J, with 10 bases in between. CDR3 region: CASSLDRVPTGELFF. For the CDR3, the DNA is TGCGCCAGCAGCTTGGACAGGGTGCCCACCGGGGAGCTGTTTTTT.

The DNA of the CDR3 is TGTGCCAGCCTCGGACAGGGGGACCCAGATACGCAGTATTTT. Translated: CASLGQGDPDTQYF. The rearrangement uses TRBV10-3 and TRBJ2-3; 10 nucleotides line up with TRBD1. The trim removed 10 bases at V and 4 bases at J, leaving 8 bases unmatched. The CDR3 length is 14 residues. Per germline, CDR1 ENHRY and CDR2 SYGVKD.

The V call is TRBV3-1 (or the pseudogene TRBV3-2), the J call TRBJ1-6; D perhaps matches TRBD1 (6 bases). This CDR3 has 15 residues. Trimming took off 5 bases at V and 6 bases at J, with 14 bases between the two ends. CDR1 and CDR2 (germline): LGHDT, YNNKEL (reference sequence). CDR3 nucleotides: TGTGCCAGCAGCAGATACAGGGTTGCTAATTCACCCCTCCACTTT. It specifies CASSRYRVANSPLHF.

Only a few counts were recorded for this clone. The genes are TRBV10-3 and TRBJ1-1; D gene uncertain. Germline-derived CDR1 and CDR2 are ENHRY and SYGVKD. This CDR3 has 14 residues. Trimming took 0 bases from V and 4 from J, leaving 9 bases between them. CDR3 region: CAISESRRSTEAFF. The CDR3 nucleotides read TGTGCCATCAGTGAGTCGAGAAGATCCACTGAAGCTTTCTTT.

The V gene is TRBV11-2, the J gene TRBJ1-1; D is unresolved. Germline V gene data show CDR1 as SGHAT and CDR2 as FQNNGV. CDR3 length equals 14 residues. V lost 3 bases and J lost 7, with 15 bases in between. CDR3 DNA: TGTGCCAGCAGCTTGTCGGCGGGGATGCGTGAAGCTTTCTTT. Protein sequence: CASSLSAGMREAFF.

The chain joins TRBV3-1 (or the pseudogene TRBV3-2) to TRBJ1-6; a possible D gene is TRBD1 (5 bases). This CDR3 has 15 residues. V lost 0 bases and J lost 9, with 12 bases in between. Germline V gene lookup returns CDR1 LGHDT and CDR2 YNNKEL (reference sequence). In DNA, the CDR3 is TGTGCCAGCAGCCAAGAGGCCAGGGTGGGTTCACCCCTCCACTTT. Its translation is CASSQEARVGSPLHF.

This chain joins TRBV10-3 and TRBJ1-1; tentatively, D is TRBD1 (5 bases). V was clipped by 10 bases and J by 4 bases, with 16 bases between them. CDR3 length: 13 amino acids. Per germline, CDR1 ENHRY and CDR2 SYGVKD. The CDR3 nucleotides read TGTGCCAGCCGTCAGGGATTCGGCACTGAAGCTTTCTTT. Protein product: CASRQGFGTEAFF.

V gene TRBV10-2 combines with J gene TRBJ1-5, with D perhaps TRBD1 (6 bases). CDR1 and CDR2 from the germline V gene are WSHSY and SAAADI. The V end lost 7 bases, the J end lost 7 bases, and 17 bases lay between the germline ends. This CDR3 is 14 amino acids long. The CDR3 DNA is TGCGCCAGCACGGCGGGGGGCGCAGGGCAGCCCCAGCATTTT. Amino acids: CASTAGGAGQPQHF.

The rearrangement uses TRBV18 and TRBJ1-1; D remains ambiguous. There are 15 residues in the CDR3. Germline CDR1 and CDR2: KGHSH and LQKENI. V lost 2 bases and J 1 base, leaving 11 bases between the germline ends. Here the CDR3 reads CASSPSAGSNTEAFF. In DNA form, the CDR3 reads TGTGCCAGCTCACCAAGTGCAGGTTCGAACACTGAAGCTTTCTTT.

This clone was seen only once. CDR3: CASSLTEGQGRLGFTEAFF. CDR3 DNA: TGTGCCAGCAGCTTAACGGAGGGACAGGGGCGACTCGGATTCACTGAAGCTTTCTTT. The rearrangement links TRBV11-2 to TRBJ1-1; 10 bases align to TRBD1. The trim removed 2 bases at V and 4 bases at J, leaving 16 bases unmatched. The CDR3 length is 19 residues. Germline assignment: CDR1 SGHAT and CDR2 FQNNGV.

The V call is TRBV7-2, the J call TRBJ2-3, with TRBD2 identical over 10 bases. CDR1 is SGHTA and CDR2 is FQGNSA in the germline V gene. After removal of 5 bases from V and 3 bases from J, the junction contained 2 bases not matched to a gene. The CDR3 is made up of 14 amino acids. The CDR3 DNA sequence: TGTGCCAGCAGCGTACTAGCGGGGACAGATACGCAGTATTTT. Translated, it gives CASSVLAGTDTQYF.

V and J are TRBV14 and TRBJ1-3; D is ambiguous. The CDR3 contains 11 residues. Trimming took off 4 bases at V and 7 bases at J, with 5 bases between the two ends. Germline CDR1 reads SGHDN; CDR2 reads FVKESK. This CDR3 reads CASSLANTIYF. The CDR3 nucleotides are TGTGCCAGCAGCCTCGCGAACACCATATATTTT.

The genes are TRBV5-1 and TRBJ1-4; 9 bases are a match to TRBD1. The V and J ends lost 1 base and 8 bases, in that order; junction bases with no gene match: 9. This CDR3 is 16 amino acids long. The germline gives CDR1 SGHRS, CDR2 YFSETQ. CDR3 sequence: CASSLWGQGLGEKLFF. CDR3 nucleotides: TGCGCCAGCAGCTTGTGGGGACAGGGATTAGGGGAAAAACTGTTTTTT.

The chain links TRBV4-3 to TRBJ2-5; D perhaps matches TRBD2 (6 bases). V lost 0 bases and J lost 7, with 6 bases in between. The germline CDR1 and CDR2 sequences are LGHNA and YSLEER. The CDR3 sequence is 12 residues long. CDR3 sequence (DNA): TGCGCCAGCAGCCAAGACGGGGGGACCCAGTACTTC. This translates into CASSQDGGTQYF.

CDR3 bases: TGTGCCAGCAGCTTGGACACATTAATATCCCTTAACTATGGCTACACCTTC. Its protein product is CASSLDTLISLNYGYTF. The genes are TRBV5-6 and TRBJ1-2; no reliable D call. V lost 0 bases and J 1 base, leaving 16 bases between the germline ends. The CDR3 is 17 residues long. From germline, CDR1 is SGHDT and CDR2 YYEEEE.

The CDR3 DNA sequence: TGTGCCAGCAGTTTAGACAGACAGTATGGCTACACCTTC. Residues: CASSLDRQYGYTF. The V and J genes are TRBV12-3 or TRBV12-4 and TRBJ1-2, with D maybe TRBD1 (5 bases). This CDR3 spans 13 amino acids. Deletions cut 1 base from V and 5 bases from J, with 8 bases between.

The chain links TRBV18 to TRBJ1-2; no clear D gene. Germline CDR1 and CDR2: KGHSH and LQKENI. This CDR3 has 14 residues. The germline V and J ends were trimmed by 1 base and 1 base, with 7 bases remaining between them. The CDR3 reads CASSPRAVNYGYTF. As DNA, the CDR3 is TGTGCCAGCTCACCACGGGCAGTTAACTATGGCTACACCTTC.